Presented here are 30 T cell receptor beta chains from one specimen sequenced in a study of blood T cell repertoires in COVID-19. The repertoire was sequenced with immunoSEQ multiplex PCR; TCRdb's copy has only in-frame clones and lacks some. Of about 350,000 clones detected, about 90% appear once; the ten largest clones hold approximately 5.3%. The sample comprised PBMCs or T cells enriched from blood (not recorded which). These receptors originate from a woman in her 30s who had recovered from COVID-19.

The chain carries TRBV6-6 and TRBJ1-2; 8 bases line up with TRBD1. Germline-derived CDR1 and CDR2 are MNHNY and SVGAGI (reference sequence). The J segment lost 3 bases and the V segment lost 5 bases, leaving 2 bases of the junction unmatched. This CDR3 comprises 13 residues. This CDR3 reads CASSPQGDYGYTF. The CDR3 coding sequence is TGTGCCAGCAGTCCACAGGGGGACTATGGCTACACCTTC.

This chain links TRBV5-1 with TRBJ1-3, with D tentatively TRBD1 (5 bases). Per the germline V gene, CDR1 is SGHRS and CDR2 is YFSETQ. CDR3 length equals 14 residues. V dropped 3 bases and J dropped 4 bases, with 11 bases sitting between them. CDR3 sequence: CASSWDGGGNTIYF. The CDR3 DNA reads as TGCGCCAGCAGCTGGGACGGAGGGGGAAACACCATATATTTT. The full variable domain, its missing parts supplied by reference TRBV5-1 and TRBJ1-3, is KAGVTQTPRYLIKTRGQQVTLSCSPISGHRSVSWYQQTPGQGLQFLFEYFSETQRNKGNFPGRFSGRQFSNSRSEMNVSTLELGDSALYLCASSWDGGGNTIYFGEGSWLTVV.

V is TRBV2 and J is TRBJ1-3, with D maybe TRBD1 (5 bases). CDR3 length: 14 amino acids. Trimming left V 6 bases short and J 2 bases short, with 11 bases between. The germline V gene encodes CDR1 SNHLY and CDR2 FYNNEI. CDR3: CASSYRGPGNTIYF. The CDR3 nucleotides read TGTGCCAGCAGCTATAGGGGCCCTGGAAACACCATATATTTT.

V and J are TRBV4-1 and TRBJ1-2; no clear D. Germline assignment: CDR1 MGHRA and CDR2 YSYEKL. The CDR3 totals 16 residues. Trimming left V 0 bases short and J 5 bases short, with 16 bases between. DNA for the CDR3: TGCGCCAGCAGCCAAGACACAGAAAATCGACCTTATGGCTACACCTTC. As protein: CASSQDTENRPYGYTF.

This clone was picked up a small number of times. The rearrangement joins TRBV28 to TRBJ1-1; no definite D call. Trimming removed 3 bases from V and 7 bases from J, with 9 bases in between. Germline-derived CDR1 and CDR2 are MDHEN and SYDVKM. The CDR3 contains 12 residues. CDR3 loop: CASSFIPGEAFF. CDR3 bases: TGTGCCAGCAGTTTTATACCGGGTGAAGCTTTCTTT.

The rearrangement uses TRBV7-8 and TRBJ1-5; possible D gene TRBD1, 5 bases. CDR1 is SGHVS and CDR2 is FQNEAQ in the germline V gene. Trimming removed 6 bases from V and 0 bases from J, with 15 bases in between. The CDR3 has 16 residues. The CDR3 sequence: CASSFAGTYSNQPQHF. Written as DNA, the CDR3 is TGTGCCAGCAGTTTCGCCGGGACTTATAGCAATCAGCCCCAGCATTTT.

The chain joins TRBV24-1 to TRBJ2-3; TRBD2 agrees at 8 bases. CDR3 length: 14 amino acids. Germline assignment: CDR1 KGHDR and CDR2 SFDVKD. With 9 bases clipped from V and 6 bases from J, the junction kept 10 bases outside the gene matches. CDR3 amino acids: CATVRGGYVDTQYF. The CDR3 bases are TGTGCCACCGTACGGGGGGGCTATGTGGATACGCAGTATTTT.

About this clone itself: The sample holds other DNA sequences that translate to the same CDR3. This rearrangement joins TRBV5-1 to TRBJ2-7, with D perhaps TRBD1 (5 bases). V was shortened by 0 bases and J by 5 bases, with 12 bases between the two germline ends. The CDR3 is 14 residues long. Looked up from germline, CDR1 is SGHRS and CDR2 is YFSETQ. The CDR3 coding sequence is TGCGCCAGCAGCTTGGGCCAGGGTGGGGACGAGCAGTACTTC. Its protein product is CASSLGQGGDEQYF.

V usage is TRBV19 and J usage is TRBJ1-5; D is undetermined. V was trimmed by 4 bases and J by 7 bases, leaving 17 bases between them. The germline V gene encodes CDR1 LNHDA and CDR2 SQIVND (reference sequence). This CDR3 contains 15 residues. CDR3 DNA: TGTGCCAGTAGTAACCCGCGGGATGTAAGACAGCCCCAGCATTTT. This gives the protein CASSNPRDVRQPQHF.

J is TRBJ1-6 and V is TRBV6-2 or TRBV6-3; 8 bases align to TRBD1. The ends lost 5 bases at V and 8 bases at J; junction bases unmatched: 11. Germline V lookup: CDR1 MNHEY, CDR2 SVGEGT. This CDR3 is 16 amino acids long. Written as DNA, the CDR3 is TGTGCCAGCAGTGTGACAGGGGTTGAGGTGGATTCACCCCTCCACTTT. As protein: CASSVTGVEVDSPLHF.

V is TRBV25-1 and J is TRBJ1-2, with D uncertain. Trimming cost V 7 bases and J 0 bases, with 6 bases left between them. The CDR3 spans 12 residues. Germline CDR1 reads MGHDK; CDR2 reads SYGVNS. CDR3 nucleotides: TGTGCCAGCACCGGAGCTAACTATGGCTACACCTTC. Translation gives CASTGANYGYTF.

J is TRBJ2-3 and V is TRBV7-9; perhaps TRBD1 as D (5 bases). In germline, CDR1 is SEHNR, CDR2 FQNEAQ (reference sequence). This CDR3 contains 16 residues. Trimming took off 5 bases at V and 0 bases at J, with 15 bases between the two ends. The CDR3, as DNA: TGTGCCAGCAGCCCTAAAGGGGCCCGAAGCACAGATACGCAGTATTTT. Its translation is CASSPKGARSTDTQYF.

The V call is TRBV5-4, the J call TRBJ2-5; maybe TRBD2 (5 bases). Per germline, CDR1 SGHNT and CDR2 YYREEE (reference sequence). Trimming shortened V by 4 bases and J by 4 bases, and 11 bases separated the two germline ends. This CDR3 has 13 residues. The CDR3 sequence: CASSPGGSETQYF. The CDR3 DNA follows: TGTGCCAGCAGCCCCGGCGGGTCAGAGACCCAGTACTTC.

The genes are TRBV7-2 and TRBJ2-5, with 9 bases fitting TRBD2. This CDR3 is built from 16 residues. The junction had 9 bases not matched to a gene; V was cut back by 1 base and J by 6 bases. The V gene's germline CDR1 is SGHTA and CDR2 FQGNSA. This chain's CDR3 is CASSLDPRGGRKTQYF. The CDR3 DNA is TGTGCCAGCAGCTTAGACCCGCGGGGGGGCCGGAAGACCCAGTACTTC. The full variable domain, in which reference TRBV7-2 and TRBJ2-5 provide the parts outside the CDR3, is GAGVSQSPSNKVTEKGKDVELRCDPISGHTALYWYRQSLGQGLEFLIYFQGNSAPDKSGLPSDRFSAERTGGSVSTLTIQRTQQEDSAVYLCASSLDPRGGRKTQYFGPGTRLLVL.

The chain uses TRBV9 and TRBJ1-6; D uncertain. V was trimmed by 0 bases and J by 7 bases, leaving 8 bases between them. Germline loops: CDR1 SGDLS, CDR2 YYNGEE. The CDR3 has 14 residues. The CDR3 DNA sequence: TGTGCCAGCAGCGTAGCCAATCGGAATTCACCCCTCCACTTT. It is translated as CASSVANRNSPLHF.

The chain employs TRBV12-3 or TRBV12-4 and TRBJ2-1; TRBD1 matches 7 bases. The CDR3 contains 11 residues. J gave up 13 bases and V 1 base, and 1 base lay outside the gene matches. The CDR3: CASSLGDRQFF. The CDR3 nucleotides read TGTGCCAGCAGTTTAGGGGACAGACAGTTCTTC.

The CDR3 DNA sequence: TGTGCCAGTACCTATGGGAGGATATCGGCCTCTGGGGCCAACGTCCTGACTTTC. Translating gives CASTYGRISASGANVLTF. The genes are TRBV19 and TRBJ2-6, with D maybe TRBD2 (6 bases). The length of the CDR3 is 18 residues. CDR1 LNHDA and CDR2 SQIVND come from the germline V gene (reference sequence). Trimming left V 7 bases short and J 0 bases short, with 19 bases between.

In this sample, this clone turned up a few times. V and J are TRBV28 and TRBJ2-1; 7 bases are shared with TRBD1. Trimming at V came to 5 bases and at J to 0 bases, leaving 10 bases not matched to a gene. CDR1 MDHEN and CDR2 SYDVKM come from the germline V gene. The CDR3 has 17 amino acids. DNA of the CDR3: TGTGCCAGCAGTCCCCGGACAGGAACGAGCTCCTACAATGAGCAGTTCTTC. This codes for CASSPRTGTSSYNEQFF.

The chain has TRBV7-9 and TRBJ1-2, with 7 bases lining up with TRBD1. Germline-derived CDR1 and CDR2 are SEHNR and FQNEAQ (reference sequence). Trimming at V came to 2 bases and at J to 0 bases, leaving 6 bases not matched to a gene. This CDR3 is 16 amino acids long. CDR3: CASSLPDRIANYGYTF. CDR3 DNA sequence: TGTGCCAGCAGCTTACCGGACAGGATCGCTAACTATGGCTACACCTTC.

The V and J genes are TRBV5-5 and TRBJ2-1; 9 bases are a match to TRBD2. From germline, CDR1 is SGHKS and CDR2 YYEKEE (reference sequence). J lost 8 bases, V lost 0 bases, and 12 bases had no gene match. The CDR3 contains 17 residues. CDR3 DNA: TGTGCCAGCAGCTTGGACCTAGCGGGGAGAGTTCGCGATGAGCAGTTCTTC. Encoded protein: CASSLDLAGRVRDEQFF.

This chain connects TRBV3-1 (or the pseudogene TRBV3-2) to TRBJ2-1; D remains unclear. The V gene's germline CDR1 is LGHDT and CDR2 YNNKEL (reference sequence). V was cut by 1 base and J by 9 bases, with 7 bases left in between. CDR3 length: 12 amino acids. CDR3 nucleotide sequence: TGTGCCAGCAGCCAAGTCCTCGGTGAGCAGTTCTTC. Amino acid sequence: CASSQVLGEQFF.

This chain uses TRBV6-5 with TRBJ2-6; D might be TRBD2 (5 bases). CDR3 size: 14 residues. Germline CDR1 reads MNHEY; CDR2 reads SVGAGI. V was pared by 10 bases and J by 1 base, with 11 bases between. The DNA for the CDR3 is TGTGCCACCTCCCGGGGATCTGGGGCCAACGTCCTGACTTTC. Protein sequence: CATSRGSGANVLTF.

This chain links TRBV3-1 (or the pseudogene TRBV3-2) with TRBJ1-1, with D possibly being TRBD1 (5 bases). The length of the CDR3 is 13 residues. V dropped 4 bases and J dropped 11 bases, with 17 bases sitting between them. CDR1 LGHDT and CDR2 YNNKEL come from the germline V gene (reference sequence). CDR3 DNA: TGTGCCAGCAGCCTACTGGGACTCGTGGATGCTTTCTTT. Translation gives CASSLLGLVDAFF.

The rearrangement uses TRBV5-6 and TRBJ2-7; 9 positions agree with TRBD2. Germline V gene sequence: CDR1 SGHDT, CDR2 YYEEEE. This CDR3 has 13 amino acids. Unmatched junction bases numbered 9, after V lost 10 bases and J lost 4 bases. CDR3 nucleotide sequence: TGTGCCTCCGGGGGACTAGCAGATTACGAGCAGTACTTC. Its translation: CASGGLADYEQYF.

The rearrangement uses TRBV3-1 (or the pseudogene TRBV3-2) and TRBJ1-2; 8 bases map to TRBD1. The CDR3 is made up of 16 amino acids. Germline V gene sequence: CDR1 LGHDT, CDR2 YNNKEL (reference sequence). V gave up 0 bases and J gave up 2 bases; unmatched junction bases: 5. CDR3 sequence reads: CASSQEMAGGNYGYTF. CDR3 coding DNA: TGTGCCAGCAGCCAAGAAATGGCAGGGGGCAACTATGGCTACACCTTC.

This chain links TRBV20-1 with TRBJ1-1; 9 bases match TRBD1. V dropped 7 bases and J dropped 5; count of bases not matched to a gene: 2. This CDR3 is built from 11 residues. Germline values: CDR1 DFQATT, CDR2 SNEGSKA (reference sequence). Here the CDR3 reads CSDDRGTEAFF. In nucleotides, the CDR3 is TGCAGTGACGACAGGGGGACTGAAGCTTTCTTT.

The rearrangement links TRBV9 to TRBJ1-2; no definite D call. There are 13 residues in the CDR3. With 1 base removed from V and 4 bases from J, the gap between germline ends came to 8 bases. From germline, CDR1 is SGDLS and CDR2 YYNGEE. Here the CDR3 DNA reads TGTGCCAGCAGCGTATCGGGGAGCTATGGCTACACCTTC. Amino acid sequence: CASSVSGSYGYTF.

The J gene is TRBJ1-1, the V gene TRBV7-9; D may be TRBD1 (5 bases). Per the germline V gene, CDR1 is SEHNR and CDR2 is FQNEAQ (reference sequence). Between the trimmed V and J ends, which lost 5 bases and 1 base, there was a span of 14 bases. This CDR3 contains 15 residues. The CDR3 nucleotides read TGTGCCAGCAGCCCTCGACAGTCATGGAACACTGAAGCTTTCTTT. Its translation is CASSPRQSWNTEAFF.

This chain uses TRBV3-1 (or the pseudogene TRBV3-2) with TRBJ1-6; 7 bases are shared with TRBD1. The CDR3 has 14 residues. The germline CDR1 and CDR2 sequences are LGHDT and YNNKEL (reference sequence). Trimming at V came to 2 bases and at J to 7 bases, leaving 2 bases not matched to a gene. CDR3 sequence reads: CASSQRDSNSPLHF. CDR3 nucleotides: TGTGCCAGCAGCCAACGGGACAGCAATTCACCCCTCCACTTT.

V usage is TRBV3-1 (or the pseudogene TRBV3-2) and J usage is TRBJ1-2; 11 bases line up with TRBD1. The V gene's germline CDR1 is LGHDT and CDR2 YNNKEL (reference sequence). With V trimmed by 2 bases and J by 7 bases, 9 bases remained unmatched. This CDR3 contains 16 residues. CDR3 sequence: CASSQLGQGAYVGYTF. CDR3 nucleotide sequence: TGTGCCAGCAGCCAACTCGGACAGGGGGCTTATGTTGGCTACACCTTC.